The count of the clone carrying this T cell receptor beta chain is one. CDR1 and CDR2 from the germline V gene are MDHEN and SYDVKM. The CDR3 runs to 17 residues. The ends lost 1 base at V and 1 base at J; junction bases unmatched: 6. This record comes from a study of T cell repertoires in cytomegalovirus infection. Study information: Through public TCR beta signatures, both CMV infection and matching HLA type were indicated.

One entry per CDR3 protein, called by TCRdb with MiXCR from the reads. Altogether more than 400,000 distinct CDR3 sequences are present, more than 20% being singletons, with the ten largest covering roughly 13%. This TCR came from a human donor in good health (CMV status not recorded). Some clones in this sample may be carry-over from other donors' samples. The chain combines TRBV28 with TRBJ2-5; TRBD1 matches 10 bases. Sequenced material: PBMCs. The CDR3 bases are TGTGCCAGCAGTTTATTCGTGGGACAGGGGCTCCAAGAGACCCAGTACTTC. Translating it yields CASSLFVGQGLQETQYF.